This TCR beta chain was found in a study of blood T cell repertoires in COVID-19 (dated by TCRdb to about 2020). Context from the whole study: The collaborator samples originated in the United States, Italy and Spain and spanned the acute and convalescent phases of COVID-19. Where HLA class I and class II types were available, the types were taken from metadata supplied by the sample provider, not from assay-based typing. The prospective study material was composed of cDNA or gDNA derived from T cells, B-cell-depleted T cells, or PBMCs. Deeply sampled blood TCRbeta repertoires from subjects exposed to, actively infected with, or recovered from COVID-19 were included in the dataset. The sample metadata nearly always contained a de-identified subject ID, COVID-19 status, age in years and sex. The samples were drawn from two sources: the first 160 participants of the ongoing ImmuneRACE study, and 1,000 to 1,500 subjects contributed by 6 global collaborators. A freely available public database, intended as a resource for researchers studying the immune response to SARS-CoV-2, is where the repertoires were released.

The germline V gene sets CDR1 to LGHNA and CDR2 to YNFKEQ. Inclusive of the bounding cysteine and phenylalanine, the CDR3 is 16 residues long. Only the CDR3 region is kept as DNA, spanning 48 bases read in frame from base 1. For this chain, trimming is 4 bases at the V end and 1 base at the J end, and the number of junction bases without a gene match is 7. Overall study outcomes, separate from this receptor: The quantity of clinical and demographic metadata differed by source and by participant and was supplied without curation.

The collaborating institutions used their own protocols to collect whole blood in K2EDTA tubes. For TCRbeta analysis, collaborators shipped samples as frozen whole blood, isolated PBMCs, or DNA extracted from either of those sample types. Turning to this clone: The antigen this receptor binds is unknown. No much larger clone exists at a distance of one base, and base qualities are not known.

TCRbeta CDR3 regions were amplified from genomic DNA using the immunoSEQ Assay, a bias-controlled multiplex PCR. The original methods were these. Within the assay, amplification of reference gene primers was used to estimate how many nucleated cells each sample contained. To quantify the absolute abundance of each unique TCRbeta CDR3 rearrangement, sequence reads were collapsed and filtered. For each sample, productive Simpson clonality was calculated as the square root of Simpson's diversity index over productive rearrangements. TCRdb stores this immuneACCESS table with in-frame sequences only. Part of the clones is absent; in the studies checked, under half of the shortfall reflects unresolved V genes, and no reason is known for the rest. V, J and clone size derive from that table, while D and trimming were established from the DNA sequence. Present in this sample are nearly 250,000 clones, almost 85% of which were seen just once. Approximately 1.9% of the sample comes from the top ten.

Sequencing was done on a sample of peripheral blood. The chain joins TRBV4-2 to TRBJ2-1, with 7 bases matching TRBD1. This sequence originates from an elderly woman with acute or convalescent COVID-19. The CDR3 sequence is CASSPQTGNSYNEQFF. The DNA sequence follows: TGTGCCAGCAGCCCCCAGACAGGGAATTCCTACAATGAGCAGTTCTTC.